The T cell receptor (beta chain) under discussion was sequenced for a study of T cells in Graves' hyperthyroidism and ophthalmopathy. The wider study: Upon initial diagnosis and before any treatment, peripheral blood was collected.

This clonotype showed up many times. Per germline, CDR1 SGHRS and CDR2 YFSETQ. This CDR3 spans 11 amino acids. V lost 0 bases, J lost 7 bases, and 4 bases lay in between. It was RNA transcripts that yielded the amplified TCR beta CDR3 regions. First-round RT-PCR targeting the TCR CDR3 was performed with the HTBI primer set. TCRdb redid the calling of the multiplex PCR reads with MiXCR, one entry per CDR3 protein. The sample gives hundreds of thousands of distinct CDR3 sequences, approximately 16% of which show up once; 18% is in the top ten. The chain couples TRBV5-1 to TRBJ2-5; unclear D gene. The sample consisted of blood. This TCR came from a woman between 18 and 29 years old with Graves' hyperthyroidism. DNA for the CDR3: TGCGCCAGCAGCTTGGTTGGGACCCAGTACTTC. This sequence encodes CASSLVGTQYF.